The 27 T cell receptor beta chains given below trace back to one sample, sequenced in a study of T cells expressing NK-cell markers. TCRdb re-called the 5' RACE reads, yielding one record per CDR3 amino acid sequence without DNA. The listing contains a few hundred thousand distinct CDR3 sequences. The specimen was blood T cells: a sorted CD56 or NKG2C T cell subset, CD4+ or CD8+ T cells, or bulk PBMC T cells (not recorded which). Source of these receptors: a man between 18 and 69 years old in good health.

The chain employs TRBV6-4 and TRBJ2-1; checking the TCRdb D call of TRBD2 is not possible without DNA. From germline, CDR1 is MRHNA and CDR2 SNTAGT. The CDR3 is 16 residues long. The CDR3 sequence is CASSDIAGPPYNEQFF.

The chain has TRBV5-1 and TRBJ2-3. Germline V lookup: CDR1 SGHRS, CDR2 YFSETQ. The CDR3 runs to 13 residues. CDR3 sequence: CASSSTFPDTQYF.

The chain has TRBV12-3 or TRBV12-4 and TRBJ2-3; the D call from TCRdb, TRBD2, cannot be confirmed without DNA. The CDR3 length is 16 residues. The CDR3 sequence: CASRSTSGGASDTQYF.

V gene TRBV4-2 combines with J gene TRBJ1-5. CDR1 is LGHNA and CDR2 is YNFKEQ in the germline V gene. The CDR3 totals 15 residues. CDR3 region: CASSQGFTENQPQHF.

This chain uses TRBV5-1 with TRBJ1-2. CDR1 SGHRS and CDR2 YFSETQ come from the germline V gene. The CDR3 spans 13 residues. Here the CDR3 reads CASSLDALYGYTF.

The chain carries TRBV7-9 and TRBJ2-1; the TRBD1 assignment by TCRdb is unverifiable without DNA. Germline lookup yields CDR1 SEHNR and CDR2 FQNEAQ (reference sequence). The length of the CDR3 is 16 residues. CDR3 amino acids: CASSSTGTLARNEQFF.

The chain links TRBV28 to TRBJ2-7; TCRdb's assignment of TRBD1 cannot be checked, as there is no DNA. Per germline, CDR1 MDHEN and CDR2 SYDVKM. The CDR3 is 14 amino acids. CDR3 amino acids: CASRAGGAVLEQYF.

This chain joins TRBV6-1 and TRBJ1-1; no DNA is available, so the TRBD1 call from TCRdb remains unchecked. Germline V gene lookup returns CDR1 MNHNS and CDR2 SASEGT. This CDR3 is 14 amino acids long. CDR3 residues: CASRRSHTGTEAFF.

The rearrangement joins TRBV7-2 to TRBJ2-3. The CDR3 contains 15 residues. Germline loops: CDR1 SGHTA, CDR2 FQGNSA. The CDR3 loop is CASSVSSFVGETQYF.

This chain links TRBV15 with TRBJ1-1. CDR1 is LNHNV and CDR2 is YYDKDF in the germline V gene (reference sequence). The CDR3 length is 13 residues. The CDR3 loop is CATSRDQVAGAFF.

The CDR3 protein is CASSLSSSGEWNTGELFF. The chain has TRBV11-2 and TRBJ2-2; the D call from TCRdb, TRBD2, cannot be confirmed without DNA. Germline CDR1 reads SGHAT; CDR2 reads FQNNGV. This CDR3 has 18 residues.

The chain employs TRBV5-1 and TRBJ2-5; TCRdb's assignment of TRBD2 cannot be checked, as there is no DNA. Germline V gene data show CDR1 as SGHRS and CDR2 as YFSETQ. The CDR3 is made up of 17 amino acids. Here the CDR3 reads CASSPGAGGLEWETQYF.

The chain links TRBV7-9 to TRBJ1-1. Germline assignment: CDR1 SEHNR and CDR2 FQNEAQ (reference sequence). CDR3 size: 13 residues. CDR3 in amino acids: CASSSGSGSEAFF.

Here the CDR3 reads CASSHFDRGTYGYTF. The chain employs TRBV3-1 and TRBJ1-2; with no DNA, the TCRdb D assignment of TRBD1 cannot be verified. From germline, CDR1 is LGHDT and CDR2 YNNKEL (reference sequence). The CDR3 spans 15 residues.

This chain links TRBV18 with TRBJ2-2; TCRdb returns TRBD1, unconfirmable since there is no DNA. The CDR3 is 14 amino acids. Germline loops: CDR1 KGHSH, CDR2 LQKENI. The CDR3: CASHATGIPGELFF. Complete variable domain (other parts from reference TRBV18 and TRBJ2-2): NAGVMQNPRHLVRRRGQEARLRCSPMKGHSHVYWYRQLPEEGLKFMVYLQKENIIDESGMPKERFSAEFPKEGPSILRIQQVVRGDSAAYFCASHATGIPGELFFGEGSRLTVL.

V gene TRBV5-1 combines with J gene TRBJ2-7; TCRdb indicates TRBD2, and absent DNA this call remains unverified. This CDR3 is 14 amino acids long. Germline values: CDR1 SGHRS, CDR2 YFSETQ. The CDR3 here is CASSLRAGYYEQYF. Complete variable domain (other parts from reference TRBV5-1 and TRBJ2-7): KAGVTQTPRYLIKTRGQQVTLSCSPISGHRSVSWYQQTPGQGLQFLFEYFSETQRNKGNFPGRFSGRQFSNSRSEMNVSTLELGDSALYLCASSLRAGYYEQYFGPGTRLTVT.

This chain connects TRBV6-1 to TRBJ1-5; the D call of TRBD1 rests on TCRdb alone, since no DNA is present to check it. The germline gives CDR1 MNHNS, CDR2 SASEGT. The CDR3 is 14 amino acids. The CDR3 is CASRQTGREQPQHF.

This sequence joins TRBV1 and TRBJ2-1. TRBV1 is designated a pseudogene. The CDR3 has 13 amino acids. This CDR3 reads CTSSQGSIPEQFF.

This chain connects TRBV7-9 to TRBJ2-5. The CDR3 runs 13 residues. The germline CDR1 and CDR2 sequences are SEHNR and FQNEAQ (reference sequence). The CDR3 sequence: CASSLVGVGTQYF.

The V gene is TRBV9, the J gene TRBJ2-7; absent DNA, TCRdb's TRBD2 call cannot be checked. Looked up from germline, CDR1 is SGDLS and CDR2 is YYNGEE. There are 13 residues in the CDR3. CDR3 protein: CASSVGSSGGQYF.

The V and J genes are TRBV3-1 and TRBJ1-1; TCRdb gives TRBD1 as the D gene, but with no DNA this cannot be confirmed. This CDR3 has 15 amino acids. From germline, CDR1 is LGHDT and CDR2 YNNKEL (reference sequence). This CDR3 reads CASSQGQNMNTEAFF.

This rearrangement joins TRBV20-1 to TRBJ2-1; as DNA is missing, the TRBD1 call by TCRdb cannot be tested. The CDR3 spans 15 residues. Germline V gene sequence: CDR1 DFQATT, CDR2 SNEGSKA (reference sequence). The CDR3 region is CSAGPGQGATDEQFF.

The chain uses TRBV27 and TRBJ2-4. The germline gives CDR1 MNHEY, CDR2 SMNVEV (reference sequence). CDR3 length: 18 amino acids. CDR3 loop: CASSPESRGGIAKNIQYF.

The chain joins TRBV5-1 to TRBJ2-1; lacking DNA, the TRBD2 call made by TCRdb goes unchecked. In germline, CDR1 is SGHRS, CDR2 YFSETQ. The CDR3 spans 15 residues. The CDR3 loop is CASSGSGGPNNEQFF.

This chain links TRBV11-2 with TRBJ2-1; TCRdb returns TRBD1, unconfirmable since there is no DNA. The CDR3 has 15 amino acids. Germline CDR1 is SGHAT and CDR2 is FQNNGV. The CDR3 protein is CASSSLQGTYNEQFF.

The rearrangement joins TRBV5-1 to TRBJ2-5; TCRdb's D call, TRBD2, is unchecked because there is no DNA. This CDR3 has 15 amino acids. Per the germline V gene, CDR1 is SGHRS and CDR2 is YFSETQ. CDR3 loop: CASSLDFRTIETQYF.

The V call is TRBV4-2, the J call TRBJ2-2; TCRdb proposes TRBD2, but this gene call is untestable without DNA. The CDR3 is 16 residues long. Germline V gene data show CDR1 as LGHNA and CDR2 as YNFKEQ. The CDR3: CASSQGTSGGSGELFF.